This T cell receptor (beta chain) is drawn from a study of T cell repertoires in cytomegalovirus infection (dated by TCRdb to about 2019). Concerning the study at large: Donor HLA type was relevant to the analysis, as public TCR beta signatures indicated carriage of CMV infection together with the matching HLA type.

The CDR3 starts with the cysteine, ends with the phenylalanine, and has 15 residues. Only the CDR3 DNA is retained, 45 bases long and in frame from the first base. V is shortened by 4 bases, J by 1 base, and the region joining them spans 15 bases. The germline V gene supplies CDR1 SQVTM and CDR2 ANQGSEA. As to this clonotype: No antigen is known for it. Qualities for individual bases were not recorded, and no much larger clone is one base off.

Study-wide conclusions, independent of this receptor: The ex vivo response was dominated by HLA-C-restricted CMV-specific TCR beta clonotypes, which also provided the single most frequent clonotype in two of eight donors. In both this cohort and an independent roughly 360-donor cohort, the cumulative frequency of public TCR beta family members distinguished carriers of CMV infection plus the relevant HLA type.

This sample was sequenced with an Illumina HiSeq 1500. TCRdb reanalyzed the raw reads on its own, using fastp at Q25 for trimming and MiXCR for clone calling, and kept in-frame beta chains. Identical CDR3 proteins give one entry, which carries the most common genes and DNA. The sample profile shows 740,000 or so distinct CDR3 sequences; 35% of them were found once. About 2.8% of the sample is in the top ten clones. This sequence was found in a human donor in good health (CMV status not recorded). Some clones in this sample may be carry-over from other donors' samples. The chain couples TRBV29-1 to TRBJ2-3; the D element could tentatively be TRBD1 or TRBD2, as 6 bases agree for each. Specimen: PBMCs. The nucleotides read TGCAGCGTTGTACGGGGGCGGTATGGCACAGATACGCAGTATTTT. It specifies CSVVRGRYGTDTQYF.